This TCR beta chain originates from a study of T-cell reconstitution after alpha-beta-depleted transplantation in children listed by TCRdb under 2016. With regard to the full study: Using TCR repertoire profiling, the study quantitatively followed how T-cell immune reconstitution unfolded in children after TCRalphabeta/CD19-depleted allogeneic hematopoietic cell transplantation. The research as a whole found: The apparently early alphabetaT-cell count recovery about two months after transplant was reportedly dependent on only several hundred rapidly expanded clones derived from non-depleted graft cells. In some patients, the high TCRbeta diversity seen at day 60 was put down to recipient T cells and intrathymic progenitors that had survived conditioning. Over subsequent months, a decline in hyperexpanded clone frequencies was noted, and after one year, T-cell counts and TCRbeta diversity were mostly ascribed to newly produced T cells.

The library was prepared using PCR. Data came from an Illumina HiSeq 2500. To normalize quantification of the TCRbeta repertoire, the TCR libraries were built with molecular barcoding that relied on unique molecular identifiers. In TCRdb, the public reads were trimmed at Q25 with fastp and aligned with MiXCR, with productive beta chains retained. Each CDR3 protein gets just one entry, which takes the most common genes and DNA from the rows behind it. Across this sample there are about 250,000 distinct CDR3 sequences, with roughly a quarter seen only once. The ten largest make up about 5% of the sample. With respect to this clonotype: Its antigen remains unidentified. There are no base qualities to consult, and no much larger clone falls within one base.

The CDR3 starts with the cysteine, ends with the phenylalanine, and has 13 residues. The DNA shown is the 39-base CDR3, in frame from base 1. Trimming removed 3 bases from V and 8 bases from J, leaving 8 bases between the germline ends. CDR1 MNHEY and CDR2 SMNVEV were looked up in the germline V gene (reference sequence). The treatment or condition label on this specimen signifies: allogeneic hematopoietic cell transplantation with graft depleted of TCRalphabeta T cells and CD19 B cells. The children who served as transplant recipients had been given grafts of TCRalphabeta/CD19-depleted allogeneic hematopoietic cells.

This chain joins TRBV27 to TRBJ1-6, with the D gene uncertain. The TCR was taken from a female patient between 2 and 15 years old who had a stem cell transplant for congenital amegakaryocytic thrombocytopenia, so the T cells may come from the graft donor. The source material was PBMCs, mostly from graft donor cells, sampled 360 days after TCRalphabeta/CD19-depleted stem cell transplant. The CDR3 region has the sequence CASSLWVDSPLHF. The nucleotides read TGTGCCAGCAGTTTGTGGGTGGATTCACCCCTCCACTTT.